This TCR beta chain is drawn from a study of response to subunit inactivated influenza vaccine. General observations from the study: Each seasonal flu vaccination may recruit only limited new T cells, authors suggested.

A word on this clonotype: Its antigen is unidentified.

TCRdb reprocessed the RT-PCR reads with MiXCR, giving one entry per CDR3 protein. Of around 470,000 distinct CDR3 sequences listed, 6% to 9% are singletons. CDR1 and CDR2 from the germline V gene are SEHNR and FQNEAQ (reference sequence). CDR3 length equals 16 residues. The V gene lost 1 base and the J gene lost 2 bases, with 13 bases spanning the gap. The sample here was PBMCs from blood, taken 23 to 25 months after vaccination. This TCR derives from a man aged 50-75 years who received an inactivated influenza vaccine. The chain has TRBV7-9 and TRBJ2-3, with D perhaps TRBD2 (6 bases). The CDR3 reads CASSLGPGGNTDTQYF. The CDR3 nucleotides are TGTGCCAGCAGCTTAGGTCCTGGAGGGAACACAGATACGCAGTATTTT.